At least ten counts were recorded for the clone carrying this TCR beta chain. TCRdb processed the RACE reads anew with MiXCR; each CDR3 protein has one entry. The sample shows roughly 62,000 distinct CDR3 sequences, 12% of them seen only once. Time point here: patch test 3, about 24 weeks after DPC sensitization. Sample treatment: therapeutic diphenylcyclopropenone sensitization with weekly scalp DPC. This entry comes from a study of human T cells and chemical hapten exposure. The CDR3 extends over 14 amino acids. V lost 5 bases, J lost 2 bases, and 11 bases lay in between. Germline CDR1 SGHTA, CDR2 FQGNSA.

The sequencing here drew on whole blood, taken in connection with sensitization to the hapten diphenylcyclopropenone (DPC). The chain uses TRBV7-2 and TRBJ2-3; no reliable D call. The clonotype was recovered from a man aged 25 to 40 with alopecia areata. Some clones in this sample may be carry-over from other donors' samples. CDR3 in amino acids: CASSVGPITDTQYF. CDR3 in DNA: TGTGCCAGCAGCGTAGGGCCGATCACAGATACGCAGTATTTT.